A selection of T cell receptor beta chains follows, all from one sample in a study of blood T cell dynamics during melanoma immunotherapy. Sequencing used immunoSEQ multiplex PCR; TCRdb keeps in-frame clones, though not all of them. There are roughly 8,100 clones in the sample; roughly 85% occur only once, and around 4% lies in the top ten. Material: blood, obtained from a patient treated with checkpoint blockade. These receptors originate from a human donor with melanoma. Both conserved end residues are part of each CDR3. A D gene is named only where the DNA matches it firmly. Clone size is not always given. Where it is, it says once, few, many or a class for expanded clones.

d_gene,abundance,v_gene,j_gene,CDR3aa,CDR3nt
NA,NA,TRBV11-3,TRBJ2-7,CASSPIEGHLVSYEQYF,TGTGCCAGCAGCCCGATAGAGGGACACCTTGTCTCCTACGAGCAGTACTTC
NA,NA,TRBV7-2,TRBJ2-7,CASSFGSWVRASYEQYF,TGTGCCAGCAGCTTCGGGAGTTGGGTGCGGGCTTCCTACGAGCAGTACTTC
NA,NA,TRBV4-1,TRBJ1-1,CASSHPTGVYTEAFF,TGCGCCAGCAGCCACCCGACAGGAGTTTACACTGAAGCTTTCTTT
TRBD1,few,TRBV2,TRBJ2-7,CASSVGTGLTYEQYF,TGTGCCAGCAGTGTGGGGACAGGCCTTACCTACGAGCAGTACTTC
NA,NA,TRBV18,TRBJ1-3,CASSPSDSNTIYF,TGTGCCAGCTCACCCTCAGACAGTAACACCATATATTTT
NA,NA,TRBV5-6,TRBJ1-4,CASSLRTAGSEKLFF,TGTGCCAGCAGCCTCAGGACAGCGGGAAGTGAAAAACTGTTTTTT
TRBD1,NA,TRBV28,TRBJ2-7,CASSLLGGGFNEQYF,TGTGCCAGCAGTTTATTAGGGGGCGGCTTCAACGAGCAGTACTTC
TRBD1,NA,TRBV27,TRBJ2-7,CASSLGTVGSYEQYF,TGTGCCAGCAGTTTGGGGACAGTCGGTTCCTACGAGCAGTACTTC
NA,NA,TRBV19,TRBJ1-6,CASSIPTRYNSPLHF,TGTGCCAGTAGTATCCCGACAAGATATAATTCACCCCTCCACTTT
NA,once,TRBV9,TRBJ1-4,CASSSTGRREKLFF,TGTGCCAGCAGCTCAACCGGGCGCCGGGAAAAACTGTTTTTT
NA,NA,TRBV7-2,TRBJ2-1,CASSLGTSYNEQFF,TGTGCCAGCAGCTTAGGGACTTCCTACAATGAGCAGTTCTTC
NA,NA,TRBV11-2,TRBJ2-5,CASSLDYRRVQETQYF,TGTGCCAGCAGCTTAGACTACAGGCGGGTCCAAGAGACCCAGTACTTC
NA,NA,TRBV28,TRBJ2-5,CASTSGWRDQETQYF,TGTGCCAGCACCTCCGGGTGGCGGGATCAAGAGACCCAGTACTTC
NA,NA,TRBV7-9,TRBJ1-2,CASSLAQGWDGYTF,TGTGCCAGCAGCTTAGCCCAGGGATGGGATGGCTACACCTTC
NA,NA,TRBV28,TRBJ1-4,CASSFSASTNEKLFF,TGTGCCAGCAGTTTCTCGGCTTCAACTAATGAAAAACTGTTTTTT